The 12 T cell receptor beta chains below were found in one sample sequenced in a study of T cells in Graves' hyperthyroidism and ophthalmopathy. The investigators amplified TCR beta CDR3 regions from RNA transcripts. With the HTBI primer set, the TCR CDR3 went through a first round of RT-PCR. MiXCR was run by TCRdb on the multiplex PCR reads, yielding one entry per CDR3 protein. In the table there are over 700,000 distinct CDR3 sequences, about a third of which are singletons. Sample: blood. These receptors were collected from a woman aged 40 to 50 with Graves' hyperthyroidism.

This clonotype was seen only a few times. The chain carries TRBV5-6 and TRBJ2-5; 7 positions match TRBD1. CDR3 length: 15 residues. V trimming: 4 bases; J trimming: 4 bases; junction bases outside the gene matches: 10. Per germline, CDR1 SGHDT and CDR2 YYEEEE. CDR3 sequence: CASSRPTGQLETQYF. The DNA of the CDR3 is TGTGCCAGCAGCCGTCCGACAGGGCAGTTAGAGACCCAGTACTTC.

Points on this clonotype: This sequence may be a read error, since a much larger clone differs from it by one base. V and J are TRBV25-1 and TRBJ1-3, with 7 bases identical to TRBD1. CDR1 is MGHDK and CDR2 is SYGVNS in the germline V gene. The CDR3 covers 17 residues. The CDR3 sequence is CVSSKPGQSSSGNTIYF. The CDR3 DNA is TGTGTCAGCAGTAAACCGGGACAGTCCTCCTCTGGAAACACCATATATTTT.

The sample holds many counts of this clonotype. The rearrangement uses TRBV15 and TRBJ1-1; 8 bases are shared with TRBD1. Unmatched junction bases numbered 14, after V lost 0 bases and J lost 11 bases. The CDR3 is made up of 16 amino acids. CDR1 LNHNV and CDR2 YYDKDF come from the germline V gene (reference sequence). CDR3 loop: CATSREISRGPTGAFF. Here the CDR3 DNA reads TGTGCCACCAGCAGAGAAATAAGCAGGGGGCCGACCGGGGCTTTCTTT.

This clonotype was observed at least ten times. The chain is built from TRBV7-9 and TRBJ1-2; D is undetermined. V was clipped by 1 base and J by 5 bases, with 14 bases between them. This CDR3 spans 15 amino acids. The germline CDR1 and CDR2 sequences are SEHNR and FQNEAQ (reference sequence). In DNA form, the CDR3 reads TGTGCCAGCAGCTTAGAGATAGGTCTGAGGTATGGCTACACCTTC. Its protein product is CASSLEIGLRYGYTF.

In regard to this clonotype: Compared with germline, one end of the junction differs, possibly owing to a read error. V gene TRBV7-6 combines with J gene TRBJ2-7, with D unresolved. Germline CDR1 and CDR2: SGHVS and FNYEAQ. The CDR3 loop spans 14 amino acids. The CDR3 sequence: CASSLNVLPDERYF. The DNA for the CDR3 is TGTGCCAGCAGCTTAAACGTACTTCCGGACGAGCGGTACTTC.

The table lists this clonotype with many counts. In nucleotides, the CDR3 is TGTGCCAGCCTCCAGAACACTGAAGCTTTCTTT. This gives the protein CASLQNTEAFF. The chain employs TRBV6-1 and TRBJ1-1; no definite D call. The V gene's germline CDR1 is MNHNS and CDR2 SASEGT. The CDR3 is 11 amino acids. V was clipped by 8 bases and J by 1 base, with 5 bases between them.

This CDR3 reads CASSYGGGKATEAFF. The CDR3 region has the DNA TGTGCCAGCAGTTACGGAGGGGGCAAGGCCACTGAAGCTTTCTTT. This rearrangement joins TRBV6-6 to TRBJ1-1; TRBD1 aligns across 7 bases. V gave up 2 bases and J gave up 4 bases; unmatched junction bases: 7. The CDR3 loop spans 15 amino acids. Germline V gene sequence: CDR1 MNHNY, CDR2 SVGAGI (reference sequence).

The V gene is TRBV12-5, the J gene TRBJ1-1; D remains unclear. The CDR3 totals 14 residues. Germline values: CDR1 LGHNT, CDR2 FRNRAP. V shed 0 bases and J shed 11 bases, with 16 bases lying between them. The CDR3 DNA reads TGTGCTAGTGGTTTGGTCCCACGACCCGCGGTGGCTTTCTTT. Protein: CASGLVPRPAVAFF.

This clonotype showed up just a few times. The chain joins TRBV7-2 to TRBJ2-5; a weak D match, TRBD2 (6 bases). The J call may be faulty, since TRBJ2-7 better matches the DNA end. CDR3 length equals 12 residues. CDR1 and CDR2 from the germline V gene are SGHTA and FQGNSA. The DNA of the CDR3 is TGTGCCAGTAGTCCGTTGGGGGGCGAGCAGTACTTC. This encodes CASSPLGGEQYF.

CDR3 nucleotide sequence: TGCGCCAGCCTCCAGGGCGGTGAAGCTTTCTTT. This codes for CASLQGGEAFF. The chain recombines TRBV4-1 with TRBJ1-1, with D possibly matching TRBD1 (5 bases). CDR1 is MGHRA and CDR2 is YSYEKL in the germline V gene. This CDR3 has 11 residues. The ends were cut back, 8 bases at V and 7 bases at J, with 11 bases in the middle.

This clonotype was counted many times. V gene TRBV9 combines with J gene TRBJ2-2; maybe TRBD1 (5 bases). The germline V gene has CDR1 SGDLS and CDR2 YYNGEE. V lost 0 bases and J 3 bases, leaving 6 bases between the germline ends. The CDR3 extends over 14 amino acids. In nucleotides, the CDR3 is TGTGCCAGCAGCGTAGAGGGGTACACCGGGGAGCTGTTTTTT. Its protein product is CASSVEGYTGELFF.

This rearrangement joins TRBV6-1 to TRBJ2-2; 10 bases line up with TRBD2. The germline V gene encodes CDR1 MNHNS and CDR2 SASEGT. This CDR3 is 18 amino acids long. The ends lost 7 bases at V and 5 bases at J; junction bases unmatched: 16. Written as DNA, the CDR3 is TGTGCCAGCAAGCGATGGGGGCTAGCGGGAGAACGGACCGGGGAGCTGTTTTTT. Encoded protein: CASKRWGLAGERTGELFF.